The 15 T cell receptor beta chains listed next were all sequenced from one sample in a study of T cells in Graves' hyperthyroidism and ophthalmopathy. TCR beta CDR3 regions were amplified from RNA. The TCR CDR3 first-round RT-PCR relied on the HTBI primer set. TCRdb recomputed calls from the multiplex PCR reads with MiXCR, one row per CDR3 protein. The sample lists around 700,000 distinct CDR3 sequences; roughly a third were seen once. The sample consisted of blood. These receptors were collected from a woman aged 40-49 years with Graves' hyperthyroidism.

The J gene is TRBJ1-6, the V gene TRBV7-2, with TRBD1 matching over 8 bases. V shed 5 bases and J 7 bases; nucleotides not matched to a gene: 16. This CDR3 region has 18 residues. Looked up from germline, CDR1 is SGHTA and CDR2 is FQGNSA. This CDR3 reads CASSKPLSRSGGNSPLHF. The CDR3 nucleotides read TGTGCCAGCAGCAAGCCCCTGTCGAGGTCAGGGGGCAATTCACCCCTCCACTTT.

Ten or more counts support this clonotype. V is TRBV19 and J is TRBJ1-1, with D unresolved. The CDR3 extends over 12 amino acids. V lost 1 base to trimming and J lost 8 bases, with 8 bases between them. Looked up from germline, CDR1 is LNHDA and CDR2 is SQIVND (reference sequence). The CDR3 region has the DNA TGTGCCAGTAGTATAGGTTCGGGAGAAGCTTTCTTT. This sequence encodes CASSIGSGEAFF.

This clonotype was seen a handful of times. The chain's CDR3 is CASVLDIPDYGYTF. The CDR3 nucleotides are TGTGCCAGCGTATTAGACATCCCGGACTATGGCTACACCTTC. This sequence joins TRBV6-6 and TRBJ1-2; D ambiguous. V lost 8 bases and J 3 bases, leaving 16 bases between the germline ends. This CDR3 comprises 14 residues. The germline gives CDR1 MNHNY, CDR2 SVGAGI (reference sequence).

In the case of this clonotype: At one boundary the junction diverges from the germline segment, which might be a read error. This CDR3 is CASSSHRGPYEQCF. The CDR3 DNA is TGTGCCAGCAGCTCTCACAGGGGGCCCTACGAGCAGTGCTTC. The rearrangement uses TRBV7-9 and TRBJ2-7, with 9 bases aligning to TRBD1. Germline values: CDR1 SEHNR, CDR2 FQNEAQ (reference sequence). This CDR3 comprises 14 residues.

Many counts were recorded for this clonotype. The CDR3 spells CSVHTGQGGNYGYTF. CDR3 DNA sequence: TGCAGCGTACATACCGGACAGGGAGGCAACTATGGCTACACCTTC. The gene calls are TRBV29-1 and TRBJ1-2, with 8 nucleotides matching TRBD1. The V segment lost 6 bases and the J segment 2 bases; nucleotides outside the gene matches: 11. Looked up from germline, CDR1 is SQVTM and CDR2 is ANQGSEA. The CDR3 has 15 amino acids.

CDR3 DNA sequence: TGTGCCAGCAGCCAGGCGGACTATGGCTACACCTTC. This gives the protein CASSQADYGYTF. V gene TRBV7-2 combines with J gene TRBJ1-2; the D is unclear. CDR1 is SGHTA, CDR2 FQGNSA, per germline. Deletions cut 5 bases from V and 3 bases from J, with 7 bases between. The CDR3 consists of 12 residues.

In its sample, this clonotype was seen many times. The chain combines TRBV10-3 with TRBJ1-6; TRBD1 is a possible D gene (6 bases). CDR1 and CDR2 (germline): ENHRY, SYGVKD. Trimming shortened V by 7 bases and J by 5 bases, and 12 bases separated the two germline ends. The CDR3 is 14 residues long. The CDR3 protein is CAITGQLNNSPLHF. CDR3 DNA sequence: TGTGCCATCACTGGACAGCTCAATAATTCACCCCTCCACTTT.

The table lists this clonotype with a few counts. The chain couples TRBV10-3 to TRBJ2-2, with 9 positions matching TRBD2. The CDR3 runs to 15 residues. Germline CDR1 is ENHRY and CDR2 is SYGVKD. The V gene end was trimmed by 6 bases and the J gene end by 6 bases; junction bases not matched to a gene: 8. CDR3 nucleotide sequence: TGTGCCATCAGGTCGCTAGCGGGACCGGCCGGGGAGCTGTTTTTT. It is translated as CAIRSLAGPAGELFF.

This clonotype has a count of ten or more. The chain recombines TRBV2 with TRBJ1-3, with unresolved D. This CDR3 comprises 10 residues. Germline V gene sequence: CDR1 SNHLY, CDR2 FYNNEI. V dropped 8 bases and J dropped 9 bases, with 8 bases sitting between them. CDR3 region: CASAYTTIYF. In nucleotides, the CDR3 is TGTGCCAGCGCCTATACCACCATATATTTT.

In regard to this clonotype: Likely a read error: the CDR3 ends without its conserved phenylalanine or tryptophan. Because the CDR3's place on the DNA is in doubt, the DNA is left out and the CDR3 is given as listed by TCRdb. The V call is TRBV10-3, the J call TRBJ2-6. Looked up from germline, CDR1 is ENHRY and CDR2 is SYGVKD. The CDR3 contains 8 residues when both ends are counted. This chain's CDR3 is CAIRDGTS.

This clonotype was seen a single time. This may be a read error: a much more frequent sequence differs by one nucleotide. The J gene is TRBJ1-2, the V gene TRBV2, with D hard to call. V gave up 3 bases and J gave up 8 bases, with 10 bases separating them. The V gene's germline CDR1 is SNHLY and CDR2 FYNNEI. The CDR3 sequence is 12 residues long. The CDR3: CASSDDLRGYTF. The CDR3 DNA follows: TGTGCCAGCAGTGACGACCTGAGGGGCTACACCTTC.

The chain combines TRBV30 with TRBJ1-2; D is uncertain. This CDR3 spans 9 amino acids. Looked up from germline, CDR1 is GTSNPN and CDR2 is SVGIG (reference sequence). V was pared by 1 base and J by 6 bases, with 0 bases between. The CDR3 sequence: CAWSDGYTF. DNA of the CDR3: TGTGCCTGGAGTGATGGCTACACCTTC.

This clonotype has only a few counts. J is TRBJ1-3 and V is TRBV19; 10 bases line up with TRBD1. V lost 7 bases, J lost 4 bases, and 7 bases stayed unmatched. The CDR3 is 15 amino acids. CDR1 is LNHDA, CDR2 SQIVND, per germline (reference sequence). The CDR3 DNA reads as TGTGCCAGTACCTCGGACAGGGGGGTCGGAAACACCATATATTTT. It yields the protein CASTSDRGVGNTIYF.

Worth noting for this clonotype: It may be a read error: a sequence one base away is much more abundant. The DNA for the CDR3 is TGCAGTGCTAGGGACAGGAGTTTGGACGAGCAGTGCTTC. Protein: CSARDRSLDEQCF. This chain uses TRBV20-1 with TRBJ2-7; 7 bases align to TRBD1. The V gene's germline CDR1 is DFQATT and CDR2 SNEGSKA (reference sequence). The CDR3 consists of 13 residues.

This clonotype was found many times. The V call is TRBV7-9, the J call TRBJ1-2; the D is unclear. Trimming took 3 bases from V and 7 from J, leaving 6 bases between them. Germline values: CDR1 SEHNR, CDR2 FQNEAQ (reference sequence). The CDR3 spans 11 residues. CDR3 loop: CASSFSGGYTF. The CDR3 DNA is TGTGCCAGCAGCTTCTCTGGTGGCTACACCTTC. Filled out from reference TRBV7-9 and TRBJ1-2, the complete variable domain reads DTGVSQNPRHKITKRGQNVTFRCDPISEHNRLYWYRQTLGQGPEFLTYFQNEAQLEKSRLLSDRFSAERPKGSFSTLEIQRTEQGDSAMYLCASSFSGGYTFGSGTRLTVV.